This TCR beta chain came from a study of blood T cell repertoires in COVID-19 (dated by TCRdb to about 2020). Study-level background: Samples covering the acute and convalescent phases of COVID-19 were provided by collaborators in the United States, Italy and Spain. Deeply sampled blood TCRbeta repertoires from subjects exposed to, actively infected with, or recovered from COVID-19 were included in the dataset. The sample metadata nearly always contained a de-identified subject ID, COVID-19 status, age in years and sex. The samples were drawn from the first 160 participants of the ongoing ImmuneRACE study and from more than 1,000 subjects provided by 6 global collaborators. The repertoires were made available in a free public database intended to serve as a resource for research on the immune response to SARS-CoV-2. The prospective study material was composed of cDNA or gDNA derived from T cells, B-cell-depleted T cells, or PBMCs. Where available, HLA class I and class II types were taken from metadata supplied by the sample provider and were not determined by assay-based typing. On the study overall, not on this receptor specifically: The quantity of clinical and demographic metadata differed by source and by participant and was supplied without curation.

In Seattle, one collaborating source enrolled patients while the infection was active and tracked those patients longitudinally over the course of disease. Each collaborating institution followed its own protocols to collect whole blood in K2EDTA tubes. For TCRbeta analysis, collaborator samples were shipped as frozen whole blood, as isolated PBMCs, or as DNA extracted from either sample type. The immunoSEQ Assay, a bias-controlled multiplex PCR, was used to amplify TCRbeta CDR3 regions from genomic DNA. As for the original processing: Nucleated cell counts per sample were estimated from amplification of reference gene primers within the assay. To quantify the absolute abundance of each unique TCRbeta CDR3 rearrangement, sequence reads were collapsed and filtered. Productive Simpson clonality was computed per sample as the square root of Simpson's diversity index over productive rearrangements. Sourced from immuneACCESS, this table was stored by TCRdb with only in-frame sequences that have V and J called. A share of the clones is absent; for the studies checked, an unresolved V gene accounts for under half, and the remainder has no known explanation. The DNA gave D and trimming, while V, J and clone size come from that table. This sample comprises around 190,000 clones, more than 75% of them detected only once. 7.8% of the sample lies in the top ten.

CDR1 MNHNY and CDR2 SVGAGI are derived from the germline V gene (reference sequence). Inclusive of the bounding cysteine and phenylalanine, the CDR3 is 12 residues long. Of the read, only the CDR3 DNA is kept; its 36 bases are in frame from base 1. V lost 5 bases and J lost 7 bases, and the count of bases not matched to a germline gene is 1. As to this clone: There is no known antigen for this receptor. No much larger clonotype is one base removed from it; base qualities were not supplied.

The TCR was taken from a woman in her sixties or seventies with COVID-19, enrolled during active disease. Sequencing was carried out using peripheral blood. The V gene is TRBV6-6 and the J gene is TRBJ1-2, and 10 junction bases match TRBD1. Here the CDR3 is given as CASSGDRGGYTF. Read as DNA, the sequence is TGTGCCAGCAGTGGGGACAGGGGTGGCTACACCTTC.